Shown below are 15 T cell receptor beta chains from a single sample sequenced in a study of T cell repertoires in cytomegalovirus infection. TCRdb analysed the reads with MiXCR anew, one entry per CDR3 protein. The data contain 160,000 or so distinct CDR3 sequences, 23% of them singletons. The specimen sequenced was PBMCs. The receptors shown here come from a human donor in good health (CMV status not recorded). Some clones in this sample may be carry-over from other donors' samples.

This clonotype was counted a few times. The rearrangement links TRBV28 to TRBJ2-7; TRBD1 might be the D (6 bases). V was pared by 5 bases and J by 10 bases, with 9 bases between. Per the germline V gene, CDR1 is MDHEN and CDR2 is SYDVKM. The CDR3 extends over 10 amino acids. The DNA for the CDR3 is TGTGCCAGCAGTGGGGGCGGACAGTACTTC. Amino acids: CASSGGGQYF. The whole variable domain, remainder taken from reference TRBV28 and TRBJ2-7, is DVKVTQSSRYLVKRTGEKVFLECVQDMDHENMFWYRQDPGLGLRLIYFSYDVKMKEKGDIPEGYSVSREKKERFSLILESASTNQTSMYLCASSGGGQYFGPGTRLTVT.

The V gene is TRBV6-5, the J gene TRBJ1-6, with a tentative D call TRBD1 (5 bases). The germline V and J ends were trimmed by 6 bases and 5 bases, with 8 bases remaining between them. In germline, CDR1 is MNHEY, CDR2 SVGAGI. The CDR3 contains 13 residues. CDR3 loop: CASSSGNNSPLHF. CDR3 bases: TGTGCCAGCAGCTCAGGGAATAATTCACCCCTCCACTTT.

This chain joins TRBV7-6 and TRBJ1-1; 11 nucleotides match TRBD1. Germline V gives CDR1 SGHVS, CDR2 FNYEAQ. This CDR3 is 14 amino acids long. Trimming at V came to 8 bases and at J to 5 bases, leaving 7 bases not matched to a gene. CDR3 DNA: TGTGCCAGCTTAGGGACAGGGGGACTTACTGAAGCTTTCTTT. This gives the protein CASLGTGGLTEAFF.

This clonotype was seen a handful of times. The chain joins TRBV28 to TRBJ1-3; 9 bases are shared with TRBD1. This CDR3 contains 17 residues. From germline, CDR1 is MDHEN and CDR2 SYDVKM. V lost 2 bases to trimming and J lost 4 bases; unmatched junction nucleotides: 9. The CDR3 region is CASSLRSAGTGGNTIYF. In nucleotides, the CDR3 is TGTGCCAGCAGTTTACGCTCCGCCGGGACAGGGGGAAACACCATATATTTT.

CDR3 coding DNA: TGTGCCAGCACATCAAGGGGCCGTAGCCAAGAGACCCAGTACTTC. It specifies CASTSRGRSQETQYF. This sequence joins TRBV28 and TRBJ2-5; the D gene is possibly TRBD1 (5 bases). Trimming stripped 7 bases from V and 1 base from J, with 16 bases between. This CDR3 region has 15 residues. Germline CDR1 and CDR2: MDHEN and SYDVKM. Full variable domain (outside the CDR3, taken from reference TRBV28 and TRBJ2-5): DVKVTQSSRYLVKRTGEKVFLECVQDMDHENMFWYRQDPGLGLRLIYFSYDVKMKEKGDIPEGYSVSREKKERFSLILESASTNQTSMYLCASTSRGRSQETQYFGPGTRLLVL.

As concerns this clonotype: A much larger clone is a single base away; this may be a read error. The V and J genes are TRBV7-6 and TRBJ1-5; D unresolved. V lost 2 bases to trimming and J lost 7 bases, with 9 bases between them. The germline V gene encodes CDR1 SGHVS and CDR2 FNYEAQ. This CDR3 spans 13 amino acids. For the CDR3, the DNA is TGTGCCAGCAGCTTATGGCCCGGCCAGCCCCAGCATTTT. It specifies CASSLWPGQPQHF.

DNA for the CDR3: TGTGCCAGCAGCTTATCAGTCCGAAAAAGCAATCAGCCCCAGCATTTT. This encodes CASSLSVRKSNQPQHF. V is TRBV7-8 and J is TRBJ1-5; D unclear. The V gene's germline CDR1 is SGHVS and CDR2 FQNEAQ. The CDR3 loop spans 16 amino acids. Trimming removed 2 bases from V and 1 base from J, with 12 bases in between.

A few counts support this clonotype. This could be a read error, since a much larger clone is one nucleotide away. For the CDR3, the DNA is TGCAGTGTTCCGTCCCGTCAAGAGACCCAGTACTTC. It yields the protein CSVPSRQETQYF. J is TRBJ2-5 and V is TRBV20-1, with D hard to call. The CDR3 has 12 amino acids. Trimming removed 7 bases from V and 2 bases from J, with 11 bases in between. Looked up from germline, CDR1 is DFQATT and CDR2 is SNEGSKA (reference sequence).

The V gene is TRBV28, the J gene TRBJ1-5, with D uncertain. The germline V and J ends were trimmed by 2 bases and 2 bases, with 10 bases remaining between them. This CDR3 has 15 residues. Germline V CDR1 and CDR2: MDHEN, SYDVKM. For the CDR3, the DNA is TGTGCCAGCAGTTTAGGGCGGGCCGGCAATCAGCCCCAGCATTTT. Residues: CASSLGRAGNQPQHF.

This clonotype turned up a few times. V gene TRBV12-3 or TRBV12-4 combines with J gene TRBJ2-7, with 9 bases that match TRBD2. V lost 4 bases, J lost 6 bases, and 7 bases stayed unmatched. This CDR3 region has 14 residues. CDR3 amino acids: CASSSRTSEPEQYF. CDR3 nucleotides: TGTGCCAGCAGTTCCAGGACTAGCGAGCCCGAGCAGTACTTC.

This clonotype was recorded many times. The rearrangement uses TRBV6-1 and TRBJ1-6; D may be TRBD1 (6 bases). CDR3 length equals 15 residues. Between the trimmed V and J ends, which lost 6 bases and 3 bases, there was a span of 12 bases. In germline, CDR1 is MNHNS, CDR2 SASEGT. The DNA of the CDR3 is TGTGCCAGCAGGCCCAGACAGGACTATAATTCACCCCTCCACTTT. Its translation: CASRPRQDYNSPLHF.

This clonotype was seen more than once but under ten times. This chain uses TRBV27 with TRBJ1-1; 7 bases match TRBD1. V lost 0 bases, J lost 4 bases, and 5 bases stayed unmatched. The germline CDR1 and CDR2 sequences are MNHEY and SMNVEV (reference sequence). The CDR3 length is 15 residues. The chain's CDR3 is CASSLSGGSLTEAFF. The CDR3 nucleotides are TGTGCCAGCAGTTTATCAGGGGGCAGTCTCACTGAAGCTTTCTTT.

This clonotype was recorded many times. The rearrangement uses TRBV7-3 and TRBJ2-1, with 14 bases fitting TRBD2. The CDR3 is 19 residues long. Per germline, CDR1 SGHTA and CDR2 FQGTGA. Trimming cost V 2 bases and J 6 bases; bases outside gene matches: 12. The CDR3 reads CASSLSPGLAGVASNEQFF. CDR3 nucleotides: TGTGCCAGCAGCTTATCCCCGGGACTAGCGGGGGTAGCTAGCAATGAGCAGTTCTTC.

The V gene is TRBV4-1, the J gene TRBJ2-2; 7 nucleotides line up with TRBD2. The CDR3 has 16 residues. The ends lost 0 bases at V and 6 bases at J; junction bases unmatched: 7. Germline V gene data show CDR1 as MGHRA and CDR2 as YSYEKL. Here the CDR3 reads CASSQDLGLAAGELFF. Here the CDR3 DNA reads TGCGCCAGCAGCCAAGATCTTGGGCTAGCGGCCGGGGAGCTGTTTTTT.

The chain uses TRBV2 and TRBJ1-2; D perhaps matches TRBD1 (6 bases). The CDR3 loop spans 12 amino acids. Germline CDR1 is SNHLY and CDR2 is FYNNEI. The V end was cut by 9 bases, the J end by 1 base, with 9 bases between. The CDR3, as DNA: TGTGCCAGACAGGACAGTAACTATGGCTACACCTTC. Protein product: CARQDSNYGYTF.